Presented here are 3 T cell receptor beta chains from one specimen sequenced in a study of T cells after yellow fever vaccination (dated by TCRdb to the late 2010s). The library was prepared using 5' RACE. The instrument was an Illumina NovaSeq 6000. TCRdb handled the public reads itself, with Q25 trimming in fastp and clone calling in MiXCR, and kept productive beta chains. Identical CDR3 proteins give one entry, which carries the most common genes and DNA. For this sample there are 150,000 to 200,000 distinct CDR3 sequences; roughly 9.6% appear just once. 36% of the sample rests with the top ten. Sample treatment or condition, as interpreted from the label and publication: live attenuated yellow fever vaccine strain. The specimen comprised CD8+ T cells sorted from PBMCs, sampled 15 days after the yellow fever booster vaccination. These receptors were collected from a man aged 18 to 30 who received the YFV17D yellow fever vaccine.

V gene TRBV4-1 combines with J gene TRBJ2-7; 7 bases align to TRBD1. J lost 4 bases, V lost 0 bases, and 3 bases had no gene match. The CDR3 sequence is 14 residues long. Per germline, CDR1 MGHRA and CDR2 YSYEKL. DNA of the CDR3: TGCGCCAGCAGCCAAGATGGGACAGCTTACGAGCAGTACTTC. Its protein is CASSQDGTAYEQYF.

The gene calls are TRBV7-9 and TRBJ2-7; perhaps TRBD2 as D (6 bases). CDR1 is SEHNR and CDR2 is FQNEAQ in the germline V gene (reference sequence). Trimming shortened V by 10 bases and J by 5 bases, and 15 bases separated the two germline ends. The CDR3 runs to 12 residues. CDR3 bases: TGTGCCACTAGCGTATCTGTCGACGAGCAGTACTTC. Translated: CATSVSVDEQYF.

This clonotype has more than one count but fewer than ten. The V and J genes are TRBV19 and TRBJ2-1; D ambiguous. This CDR3 has 12 amino acids. V dropped 3 bases and J dropped 4 bases, with 4 bases sitting between them. CDR1 is LNHDA, CDR2 SQIVND, per germline (reference sequence). The CDR3: CASSMGYNEQFF. In nucleotides, the CDR3 is TGTGCCAGTAGTATGGGGTACAATGAGCAGTTCTTC.